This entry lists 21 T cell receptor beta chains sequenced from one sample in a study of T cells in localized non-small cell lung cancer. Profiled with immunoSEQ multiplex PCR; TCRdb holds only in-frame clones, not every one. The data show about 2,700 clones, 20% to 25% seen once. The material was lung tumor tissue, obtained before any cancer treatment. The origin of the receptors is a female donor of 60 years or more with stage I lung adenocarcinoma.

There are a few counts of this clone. The CDR3 nucleotides are TGTGCCAGCAGTGTAAGTCTGATCTATGGCTACACCTTC. Translation gives CASSVSLIYGYTF. The gene calls are TRBV6-8 and TRBJ1-2; D uncertain. This CDR3 region has 13 residues. The V end lost 5 bases, the J end lost 4 bases, and 11 bases lay between the germline ends. Germline assignment: CDR1 MNHGY and CDR2 SAAAGT.

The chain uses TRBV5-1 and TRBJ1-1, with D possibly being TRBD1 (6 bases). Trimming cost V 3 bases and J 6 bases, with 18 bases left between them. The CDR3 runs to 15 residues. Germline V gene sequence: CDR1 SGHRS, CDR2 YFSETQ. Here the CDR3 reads CASSSSYRQAAEAFF. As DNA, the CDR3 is TGCGCCAGCAGCTCCTCTTACAGACAGGCCGCTGAAGCTTTCTTT.

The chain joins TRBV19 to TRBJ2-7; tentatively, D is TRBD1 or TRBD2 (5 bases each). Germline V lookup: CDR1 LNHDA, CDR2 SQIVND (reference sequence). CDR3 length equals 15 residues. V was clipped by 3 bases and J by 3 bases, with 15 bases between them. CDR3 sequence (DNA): TGTGCCAGTAGTATCCGCGGGCGTGGGGGCTACGAGCAGTACTTC. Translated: CASSIRGRGGYEQYF.

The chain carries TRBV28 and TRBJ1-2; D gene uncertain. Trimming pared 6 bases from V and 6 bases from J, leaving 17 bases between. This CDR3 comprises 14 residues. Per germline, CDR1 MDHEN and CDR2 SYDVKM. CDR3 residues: CASSYVLRGNGYTF. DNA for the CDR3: TGTGCCAGCAGCTACGTTCTCCGGGGTAATGGCTACACCTTC.

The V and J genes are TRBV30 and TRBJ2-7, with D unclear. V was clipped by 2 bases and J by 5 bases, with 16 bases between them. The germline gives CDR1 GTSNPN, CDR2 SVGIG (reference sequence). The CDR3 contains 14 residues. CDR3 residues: CAWSRHSSIHEQYF. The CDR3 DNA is TGTGCCTGGAGTCGGCACTCCTCCATTCACGAGCAGTACTTC.

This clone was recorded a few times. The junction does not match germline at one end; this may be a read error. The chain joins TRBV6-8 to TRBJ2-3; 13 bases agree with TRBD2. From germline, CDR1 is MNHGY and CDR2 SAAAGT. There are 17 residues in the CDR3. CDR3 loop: CAISGAGTSGKADTQYF. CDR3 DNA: TGTGCCATCAGTGGAGCAGGGACTAGCGGGAAAGCAGATACGCAGTATTTT.

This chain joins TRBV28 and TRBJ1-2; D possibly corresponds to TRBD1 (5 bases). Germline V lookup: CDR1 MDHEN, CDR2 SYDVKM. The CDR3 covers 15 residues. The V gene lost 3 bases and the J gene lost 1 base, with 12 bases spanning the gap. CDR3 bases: TGTGCCAGCAGTTTCCAGGGCGAGAGTAACTATGGCTACACCTTC. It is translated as CASSFQGESNYGYTF.

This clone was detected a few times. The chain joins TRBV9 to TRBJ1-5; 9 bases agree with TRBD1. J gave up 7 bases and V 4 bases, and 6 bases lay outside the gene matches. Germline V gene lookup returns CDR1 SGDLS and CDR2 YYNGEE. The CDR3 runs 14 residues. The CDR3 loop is CASSTGTGRQPQHF. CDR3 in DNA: TGTGCCAGCAGCACCGGGACAGGGAGACAGCCCCAGCATTTT. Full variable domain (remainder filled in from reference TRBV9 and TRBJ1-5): DSGVTQTPKHLITATGQRVTLRCSPRSGDLSVYWYQQSLDQGLQFLIQYYNGEERAKGNILERFSAQQFPDLHSELNLSSLELGDSALYFCASSTGTGRQPQHFGDGTRLSIL.

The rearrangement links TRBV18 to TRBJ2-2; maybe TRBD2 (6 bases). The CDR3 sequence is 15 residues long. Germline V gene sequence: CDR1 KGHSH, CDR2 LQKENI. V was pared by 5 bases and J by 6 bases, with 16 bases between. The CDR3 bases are TGTGCCAGCTCAGTCAACCCGGGACTCCCCGGGGAGCTGTTTTTT. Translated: CASSVNPGLPGELFF.

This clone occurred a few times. Here the CDR3 reads CAYRTGSGNTIYF. In DNA, the CDR3 is TGTGCCTACCGGACAGGGTCTGGAAACACCATATATTTT. This chain connects TRBV30 to TRBJ1-3, with 8 bases lining up with TRBD1. The germline CDR1 and CDR2 sequences are GTSNPN and SVGIG (reference sequence). J lost 1 base, V lost 7 bases, and 3 bases had no gene match. This CDR3 region has 13 residues.

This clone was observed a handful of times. CDR3 residues: CASSLGKFASYNEQFF. The CDR3 region has the DNA TGTGCCAGCAGCCTTGGCAAGTTCGCATCCTACAATGAGCAGTTCTTC. The V gene is TRBV11-3, the J gene TRBJ2-1, with D unresolved. The CDR3 contains 16 residues. Trimming removed 5 bases from V and 1 base from J, with 15 bases in between. Germline CDR1 is SGHNT and CDR2 is YENEEA.

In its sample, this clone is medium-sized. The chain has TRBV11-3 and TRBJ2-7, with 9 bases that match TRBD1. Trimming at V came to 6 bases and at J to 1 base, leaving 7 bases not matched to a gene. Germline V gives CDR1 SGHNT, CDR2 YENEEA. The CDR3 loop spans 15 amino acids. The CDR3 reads CASSWGGTGSYEQYF. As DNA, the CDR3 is TGTGCCAGCAGTTGGGGCGGGACAGGGTCCTACGAGCAGTACTTC.

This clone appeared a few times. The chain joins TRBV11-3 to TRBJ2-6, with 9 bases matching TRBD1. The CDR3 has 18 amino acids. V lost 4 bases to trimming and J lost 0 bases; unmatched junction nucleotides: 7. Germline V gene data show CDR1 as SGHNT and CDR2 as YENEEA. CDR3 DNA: TGTGCCAGCAGCTCGGGTGGACAGGGGAGCTCTGGGGCCAACGTCCTGACTTTC. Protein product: CASSSGGQGSSGANVLTF. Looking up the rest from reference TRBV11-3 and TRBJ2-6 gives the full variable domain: EAGVVQSPRYKIIEKKQPVAFWCNPISGHNTLYWYLQNLGQGPELLIRYENEEAVDDSQLPKDRFSAERLKGVDSTLKIQPAELGDSAVYLCASSSGGQGSSGANVLTFGAGSRLTVL.

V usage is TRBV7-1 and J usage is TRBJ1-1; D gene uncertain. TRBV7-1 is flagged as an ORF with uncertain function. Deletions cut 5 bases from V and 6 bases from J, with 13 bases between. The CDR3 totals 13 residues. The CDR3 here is CASSDPLRPEAFF. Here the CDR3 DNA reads TGTGCCAGCAGCGACCCCTTAAGGCCTGAAGCTTTCTTT.

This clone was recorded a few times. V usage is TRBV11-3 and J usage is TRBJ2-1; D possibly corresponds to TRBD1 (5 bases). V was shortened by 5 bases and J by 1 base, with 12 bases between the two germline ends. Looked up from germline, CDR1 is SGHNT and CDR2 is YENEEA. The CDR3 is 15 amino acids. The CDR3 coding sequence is TGTGCCAGCAGCCCGACCAGGGTATCCTACAATGAGCAGTTCTTC. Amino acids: CASSPTRVSYNEQFF.

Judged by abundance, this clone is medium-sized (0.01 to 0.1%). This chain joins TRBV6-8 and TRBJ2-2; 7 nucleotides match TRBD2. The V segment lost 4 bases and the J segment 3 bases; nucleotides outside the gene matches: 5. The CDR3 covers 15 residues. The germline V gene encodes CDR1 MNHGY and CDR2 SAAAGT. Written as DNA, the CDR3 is TGTGCCAGCAGTTTGGCTAGCGGATACACCGGGGAGCTGTTTTTT. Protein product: CASSLASGYTGELFF.

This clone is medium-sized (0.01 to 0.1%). CDR3 sequence reads: CASSRTSGGGNEQFF. In DNA form, the CDR3 reads TGTGCCAGCAGCCGGACTAGCGGGGGTGGCAATGAGCAGTTCTTC. This chain uses TRBV11-3 with TRBJ2-1; 13 bases are shared with TRBD2. This CDR3 is built from 15 residues. The germline gives CDR1 SGHNT, CDR2 YENEEA. The V gene end was trimmed by 5 bases and the J gene end by 6 bases; junction bases not matched to a gene: 4. Full variable domain (missing parts from reference TRBV11-3 and TRBJ2-1): EAGVVQSPRYKIIEKKQPVAFWCNPISGHNTLYWYLQNLGQGPELLIRYENEEAVDDSQLPKDRFSAERLKGVDSTLKIQPAELGDSAVYLCASSRTSGGGNEQFFGPGTRLTVL.

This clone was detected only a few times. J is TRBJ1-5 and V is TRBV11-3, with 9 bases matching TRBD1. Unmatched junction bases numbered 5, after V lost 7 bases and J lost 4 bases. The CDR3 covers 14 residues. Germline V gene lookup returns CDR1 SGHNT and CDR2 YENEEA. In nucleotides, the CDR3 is TGTGCCAGCACACCGGGACAGGGAAATCAGCCCCAGCATTTT. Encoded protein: CASTPGQGNQPQHF. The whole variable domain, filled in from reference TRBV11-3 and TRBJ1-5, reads EAGVVQSPRYKIIEKKQPVAFWCNPISGHNTLYWYLQNLGQGPELLIRYENEEAVDDSQLPKDRFSAERLKGVDSTLKIQPAELGDSAVYLCASTPGQGNQPQHFGDGTRLSIL.

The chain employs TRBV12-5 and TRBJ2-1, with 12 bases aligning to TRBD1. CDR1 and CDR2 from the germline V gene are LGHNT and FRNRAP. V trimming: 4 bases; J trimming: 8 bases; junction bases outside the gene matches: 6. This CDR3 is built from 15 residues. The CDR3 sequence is CASGSGTGGRDEQFF. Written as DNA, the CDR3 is TGTGCTAGTGGTTCCGGGACAGGGGGCCGCGATGAGCAGTTCTTC.

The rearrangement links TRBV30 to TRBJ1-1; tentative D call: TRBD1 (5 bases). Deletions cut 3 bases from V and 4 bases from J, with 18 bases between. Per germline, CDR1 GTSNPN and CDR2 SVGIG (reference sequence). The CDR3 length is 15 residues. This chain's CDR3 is CAWSLGPQRTTEAFF. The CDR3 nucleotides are TGTGCCTGGAGCCTGGGACCACAAAGGACCACTGAAGCTTTCTTT.

This chain's CDR3 is CAWSVRAADTQYF. As DNA, the CDR3 is TGTGCCTGGAGTGTGCGAGCGGCAGATACGCAGTATTTT. The chain joins TRBV30 to TRBJ2-3; TRBD2 is a possible D gene (5 bases). Trimming pared 0 bases from V and 4 bases from J, leaving 8 bases between. Germline assignment: CDR1 GTSNPN and CDR2 SVGIG (reference sequence). CDR3 length equals 13 residues.